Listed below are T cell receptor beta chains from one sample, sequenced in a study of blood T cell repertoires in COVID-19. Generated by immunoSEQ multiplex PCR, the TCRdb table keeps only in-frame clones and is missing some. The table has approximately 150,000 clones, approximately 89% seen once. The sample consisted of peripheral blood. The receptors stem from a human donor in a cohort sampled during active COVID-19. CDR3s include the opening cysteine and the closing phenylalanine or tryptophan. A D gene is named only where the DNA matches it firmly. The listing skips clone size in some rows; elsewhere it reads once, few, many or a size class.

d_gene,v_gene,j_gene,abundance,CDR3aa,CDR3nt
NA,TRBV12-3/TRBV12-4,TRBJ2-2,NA,CASTRAGELFF,TGTGCCAGCACTCGGGCCGGGGAGCTGTTTTTT
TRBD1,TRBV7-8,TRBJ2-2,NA,CASSLRQGDTGELFF,TGTGCCAGCAGCTTGAGACAGGGTGACACCGGGGAGCTGTTTTTT
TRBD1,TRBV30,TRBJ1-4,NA,CAWQSTGAREKLFF,TGTGCCTGGCAATCCACAGGGGCGCGGGAAAAACTGTTTTTT
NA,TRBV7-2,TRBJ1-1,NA,CASSLGRNTEAFF,TGTGCCAGCAGCTTGGGGCGGAACACTGAAGCTTTCTTT
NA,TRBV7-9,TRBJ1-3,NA,CASSSLQGFSGNTIYF,TGTGCCAGCAGCTCCTTACAGGGATTCTCTGGAAACACCATATATTTT
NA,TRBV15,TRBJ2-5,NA,CATRGYGAETQYF,TGTGCCACCAGGGGGTATGGGGCGGAGACCCAGTACTTC
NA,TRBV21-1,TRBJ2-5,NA,CASSKSFPGQGTKGQETQYF,TGTGCCAGCAGCAAGTCGTTCCCGGGACAGGGGACAAAAGGCCAAGAGACCCAGTACTTC
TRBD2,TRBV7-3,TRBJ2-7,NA,CASGLAGVLYF,TGTGCCAGCGGACTAGCGGGGGTTCTGTACTTC
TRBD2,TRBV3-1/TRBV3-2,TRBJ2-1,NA,CASSQENGGASEQFF,TGTGCCAGCAGCCAAGAGAACGGGGGGGCCTCGGAGCAGTTCTTC
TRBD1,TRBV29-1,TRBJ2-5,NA,CSVERGPGTKETQYF,TGCAGCGTTGAAAGGGGGCCAGGGACAAAAGAGACCCAGTACTTC
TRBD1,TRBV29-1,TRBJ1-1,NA,CSVAADRVNTEAFF,TGCAGCGTTGCGGCGGACAGGGTGAACACTGAAGCTTTCTTT
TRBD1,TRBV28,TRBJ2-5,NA,CASSWADRVPTQYF,TGTGCCAGCAGCTGGGCCGACAGGGTCCCGACCCAGTACTTC
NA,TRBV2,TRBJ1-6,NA,CASTPGGNSPLHF,TGTGCCAGTACCCCGGGGGGGAATTCACCCCTCCACTTT
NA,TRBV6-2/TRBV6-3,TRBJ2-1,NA,CASSPPRSGNEQFF,TGTGCCAGCAGTCCACCCCGTAGCGGCAATGAGCAGTTCTTC
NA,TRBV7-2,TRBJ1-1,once,CASSSWGGTEAFF,TGTGCCAGCAGCTCTTGGGGGGGTACTGAAGCTTTCTTT
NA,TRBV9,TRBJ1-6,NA,CASSRTPSNSPLHF,TGTGCCAGCAGCAGAACACCAAGTAATTCACCCCTCCACTTT
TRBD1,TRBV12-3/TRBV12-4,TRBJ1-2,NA,CASSFKGAGGYTF,TGTGCCAGCAGTTTTAAGGGGGCAGGTGGCTACACCTTC
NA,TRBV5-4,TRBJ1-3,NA,CASSLDVGENTIYF,TGTGCCAGCAGCCTGGATGTAGGGGAAAACACCATATATTTT
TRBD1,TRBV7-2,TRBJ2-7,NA,CASSPGGTGGREQYF,TGTGCCAGCAGCCCTGGGGGGACAGGGGGCCGGGAGCAGTACTTC
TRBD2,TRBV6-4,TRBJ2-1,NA,CASSSSGGNGNEQFF,TGTGCCAGCAGTTCTAGCGGGGGGAACGGTAATGAGCAGTTCTTC
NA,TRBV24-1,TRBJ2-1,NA,CATSAPGSYNEQFF,TGTGCCACCAGTGCTCCGGGCTCCTACAATGAGCAGTTCTTC
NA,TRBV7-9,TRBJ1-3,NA,CASSFLGRGNTIYF,TGTGCCAGCAGCTTCCTGGGGCGAGGAAACACCATATATTTT
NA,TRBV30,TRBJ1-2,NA,CAWSVGGGPTYGYTF,TGTGCCTGGAGTGTTGGGGGGGGTCCAACATATGGCTACACCTTC
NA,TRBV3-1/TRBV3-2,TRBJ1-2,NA,CASSQDSGVGYGYTF,TGTGCCAGCAGCCAAGATTCAGGGGTCGGGTATGGCTACACCTTC
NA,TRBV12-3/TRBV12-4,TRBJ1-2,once,CASSARQNYGYTF,TGTGCCAGCAGTGCCCGACAGAACTATGGCTACACCTTC
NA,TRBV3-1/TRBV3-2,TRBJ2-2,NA,CASSSGGTRTGELFF,TGTGCCAGCAGCTCAGGAGGTACCCGCACCGGGGAGCTGTTTTTT
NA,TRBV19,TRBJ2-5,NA,CASSSQAGEETQYF,TGTGCCAGTAGTAGTCAGGCAGGGGAAGAGACCCAGTACTTC
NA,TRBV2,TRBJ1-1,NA,CASSEVRTEAFF,TGTGCCAGCAGTGAGGTTCGGACTGAAGCTTTCTTT
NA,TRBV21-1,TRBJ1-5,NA,CASSKDQIRDRGGNQPQHF,TGTGCCAGCAGCAAAGACCAGATAAGGGACAGGGGTGGCAATCAGCCCCAGCATTTT
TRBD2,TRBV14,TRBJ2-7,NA,CASSQSGGAYEQYF,TGTGCCAGCAGCCAGAGCGGGGGGGCATACGAGCAGTACTTC
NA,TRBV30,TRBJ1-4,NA,CAWSSHNEKLFF,TGTGCCTGGAGTTCACATAATGAAAAACTGTTTTTT
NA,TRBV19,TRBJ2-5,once,CASSIGAGGKETQYF,TGTGCCAGTAGTATTGGTGCAGGGGGGAAAGAGACCCAGTACTTC
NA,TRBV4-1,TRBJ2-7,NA,CASSRGGTEGYEQYF,TGCGCCAGCAGCCGAGGGGGGACAGAGGGGTACGAGCAGTACTTC
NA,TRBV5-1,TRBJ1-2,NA,CASSFTQGNYGYTF,TGCGCCAGCAGCTTCACTCAGGGGAACTATGGCTACACCTTC
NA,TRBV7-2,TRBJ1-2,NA,CASSSTRGYNYGYTF,TGTGCCAGCAGCTCCACGCGGGGATACAACTATGGCTACACCTTC
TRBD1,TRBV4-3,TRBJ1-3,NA,CASSRDRGAQNTIYF,TGCGCCAGCAGCCGGGACAGGGGCGCGCAAAACACCATATATTTT